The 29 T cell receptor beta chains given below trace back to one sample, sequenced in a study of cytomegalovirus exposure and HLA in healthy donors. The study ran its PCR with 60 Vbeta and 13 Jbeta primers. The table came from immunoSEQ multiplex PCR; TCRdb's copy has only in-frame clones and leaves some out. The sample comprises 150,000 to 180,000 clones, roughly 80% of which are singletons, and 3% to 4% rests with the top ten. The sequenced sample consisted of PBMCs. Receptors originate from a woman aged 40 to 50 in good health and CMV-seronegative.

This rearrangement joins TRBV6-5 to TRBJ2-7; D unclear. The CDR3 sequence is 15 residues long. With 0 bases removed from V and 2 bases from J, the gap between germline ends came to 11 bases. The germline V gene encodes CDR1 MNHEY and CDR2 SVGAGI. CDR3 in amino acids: CASSYSETLPYEQYF. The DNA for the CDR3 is TGTGCCAGCAGTTACTCCGAAACCCTACCCTACGAGCAGTACTTC.

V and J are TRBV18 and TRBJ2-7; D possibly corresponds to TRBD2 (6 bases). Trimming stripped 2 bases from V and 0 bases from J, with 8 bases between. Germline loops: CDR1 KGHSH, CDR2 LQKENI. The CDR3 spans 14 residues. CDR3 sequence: CASSPGGSSYEQYF. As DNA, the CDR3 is TGTGCCAGCTCACCAGGGGGGAGCTCCTACGAGCAGTACTTC.

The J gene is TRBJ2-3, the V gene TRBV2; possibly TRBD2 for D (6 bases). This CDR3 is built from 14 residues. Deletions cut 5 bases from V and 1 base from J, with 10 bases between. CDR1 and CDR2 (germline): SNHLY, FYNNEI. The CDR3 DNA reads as TGTGCCAGCAGTATAATAGCGGGCACAGATACGCAGTATTTT. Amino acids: CASSIIAGTDTQYF.

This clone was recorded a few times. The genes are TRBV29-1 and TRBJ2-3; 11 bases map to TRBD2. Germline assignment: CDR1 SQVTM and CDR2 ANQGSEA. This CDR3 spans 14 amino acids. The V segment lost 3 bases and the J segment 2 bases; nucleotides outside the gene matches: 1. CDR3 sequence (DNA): TGCAGCGTTGAGACTAGCGGGATCACAGATACGCAGTATTTT. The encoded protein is CSVETSGITDTQYF.

For the CDR3, the DNA is TGTGCCAGCAGCGGCCCAGGGGGCTATGGCTACACCTTC. It codes for CASSGPGGYGYTF. The chain recombines TRBV5-6 with TRBJ1-2; 7 positions agree with TRBD1. The ends lost 4 bases at V and 4 bases at J; junction bases unmatched: 4. CDR3 size: 13 residues. Germline CDR1 reads SGHDT; CDR2 reads YYEEEE.

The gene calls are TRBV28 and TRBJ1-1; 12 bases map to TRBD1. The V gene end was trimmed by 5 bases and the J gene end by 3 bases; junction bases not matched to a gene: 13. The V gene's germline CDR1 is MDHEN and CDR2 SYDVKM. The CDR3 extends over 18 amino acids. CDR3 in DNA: TGTGCCAGCAGTCCCGCGTTCGGGACAGGGGGCAGGTACACTGAAGCTTTCTTT. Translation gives CASSPAFGTGGRYTEAFF.

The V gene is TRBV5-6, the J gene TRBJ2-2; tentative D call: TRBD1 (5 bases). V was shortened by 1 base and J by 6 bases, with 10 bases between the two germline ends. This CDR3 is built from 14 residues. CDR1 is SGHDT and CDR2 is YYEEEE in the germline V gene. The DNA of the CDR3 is TGTGCCAGCAGCTTGAGGGCAGGGCCCGGGGAGCTGTTTTTT. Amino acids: CASSLRAGPGELFF. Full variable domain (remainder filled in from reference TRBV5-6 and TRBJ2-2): DAGVTQSPTHLIKTRGQQVTLRCSPKSGHDTVSWYQQALGQGPQFIFQYYEEEERQRGNFPDRFSGHQFPNYSSELNVNALLLGDSALYLCASSLRAGPGELFFGEGSRLTVL.

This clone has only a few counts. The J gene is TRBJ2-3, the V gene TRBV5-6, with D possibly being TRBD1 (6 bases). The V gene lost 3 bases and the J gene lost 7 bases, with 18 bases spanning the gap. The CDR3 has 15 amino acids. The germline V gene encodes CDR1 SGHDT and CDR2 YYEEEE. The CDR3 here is CASSSGTIIRNTQYF. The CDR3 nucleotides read TGTGCCAGCAGCTCCGGGACAATTATTAGGAATACGCAGTATTTT.

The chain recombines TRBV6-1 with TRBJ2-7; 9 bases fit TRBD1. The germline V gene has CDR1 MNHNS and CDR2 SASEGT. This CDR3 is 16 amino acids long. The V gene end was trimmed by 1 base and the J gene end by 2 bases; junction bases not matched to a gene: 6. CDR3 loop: CASSEVAGQGPYEQYF. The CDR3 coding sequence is TGTGCCAGCAGTGAAGTGGCGGGACAGGGACCCTACGAGCAGTACTTC.

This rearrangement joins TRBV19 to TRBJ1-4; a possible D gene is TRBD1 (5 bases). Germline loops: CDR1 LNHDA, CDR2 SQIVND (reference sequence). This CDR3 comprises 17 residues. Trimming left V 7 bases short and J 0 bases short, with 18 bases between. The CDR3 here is CASKFGGHYATNEKLFF. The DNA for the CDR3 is TGTGCCAGTAAATTCGGCGGACACTACGCAACTAATGAAAAACTGTTTTTT.

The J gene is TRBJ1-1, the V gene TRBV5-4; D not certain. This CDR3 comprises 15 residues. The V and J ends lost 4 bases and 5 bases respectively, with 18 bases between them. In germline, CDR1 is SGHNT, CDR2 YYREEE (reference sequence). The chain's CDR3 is CASSKGPGRETEAFF. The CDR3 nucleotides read TGTGCCAGCAGCAAAGGACCCGGGAGGGAAACTGAAGCTTTCTTT.

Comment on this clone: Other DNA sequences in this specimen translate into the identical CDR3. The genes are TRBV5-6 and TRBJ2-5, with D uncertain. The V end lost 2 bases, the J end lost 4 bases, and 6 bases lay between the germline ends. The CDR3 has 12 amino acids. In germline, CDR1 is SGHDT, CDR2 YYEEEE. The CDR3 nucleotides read TGTGCCAGCAGCTTCGGCGGAGAGACCCAGTACTTC. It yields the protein CASSFGGETQYF. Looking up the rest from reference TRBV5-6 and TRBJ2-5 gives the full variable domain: DAGVTQSPTHLIKTRGQQVTLRCSPKSGHDTVSWYQQALGQGPQFIFQYYEEEERQRGNFPDRFSGHQFPNYSSELNVNALLLGDSALYLCASSFGGETQYFGPGTRLLVL.

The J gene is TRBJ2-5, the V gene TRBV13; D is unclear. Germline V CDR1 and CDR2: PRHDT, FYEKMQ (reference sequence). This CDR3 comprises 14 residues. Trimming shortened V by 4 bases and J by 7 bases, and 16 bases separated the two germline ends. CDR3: CASSSIDSRGTQYF. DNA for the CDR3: TGTGCCAGCAGCTCGATAGACTCCCGAGGGACCCAGTACTTC.

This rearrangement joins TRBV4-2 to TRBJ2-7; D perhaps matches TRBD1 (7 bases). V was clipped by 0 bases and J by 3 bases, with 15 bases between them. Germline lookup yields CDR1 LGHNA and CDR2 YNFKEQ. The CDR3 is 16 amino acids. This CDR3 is CASSQDWPGGGYEQYF. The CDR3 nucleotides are TGTGCCAGCAGCCAAGACTGGCCAGGGGGAGGCTACGAGCAGTACTTC.

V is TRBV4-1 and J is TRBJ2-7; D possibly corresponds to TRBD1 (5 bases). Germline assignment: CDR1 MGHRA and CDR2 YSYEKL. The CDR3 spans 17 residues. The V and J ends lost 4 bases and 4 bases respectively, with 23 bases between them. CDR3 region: CASSPTPGRDLFYEQYF. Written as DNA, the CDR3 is TGCGCCAGCAGCCCCACCCCCGGCAGGGATCTCTTTTACGAGCAGTACTTC.

The CDR3 DNA is TGTGCCAGCAGCTTTCCTCGAGGGACAGGGACTAACTATGGCTACACCTTC. It encodes CASSFPRGTGTNYGYTF. V is TRBV7-9 and J is TRBJ1-2, with 9 bases identical to TRBD1. Germline trimming cut 3 bases from V and 0 bases from J; bases unmatched to any gene: 8. CDR3 length: 17 residues. CDR1 and CDR2 from the germline V gene are SEHNR and FQNEAQ (reference sequence).

The CDR3 nucleotides read TGTGCCAGCAGTCCTACAGGGTTCTCGACTAACTATGGCTACACCTTC. Translation: CASSPTGFSTNYGYTF. The gene calls are TRBV5-6 and TRBJ1-2; possibly TRBD1 for D (6 bases). CDR1 and CDR2 (germline): SGHDT, YYEEEE. The CDR3 has 16 amino acids. Trimming shortened V by 5 bases and J by 0 bases, and 17 bases separated the two germline ends.

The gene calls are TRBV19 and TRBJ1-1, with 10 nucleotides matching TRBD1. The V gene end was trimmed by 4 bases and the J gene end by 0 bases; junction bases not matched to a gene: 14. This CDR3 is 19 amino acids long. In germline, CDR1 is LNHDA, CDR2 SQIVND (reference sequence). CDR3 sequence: CASSTPRGQGTRMNTEAFF. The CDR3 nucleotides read TGTGCCAGTAGTACCCCCAGGGGACAGGGGACGAGAATGAACACTGAAGCTTTCTTT.

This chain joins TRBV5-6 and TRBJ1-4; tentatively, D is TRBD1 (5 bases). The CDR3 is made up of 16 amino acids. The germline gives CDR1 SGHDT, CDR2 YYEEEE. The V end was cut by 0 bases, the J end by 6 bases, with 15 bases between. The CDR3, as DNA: TGTGCCAGCAGCTTGGCCGGGGGTCACCAGGATGAAAAACTGTTTTTT. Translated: CASSLAGGHQDEKLFF.

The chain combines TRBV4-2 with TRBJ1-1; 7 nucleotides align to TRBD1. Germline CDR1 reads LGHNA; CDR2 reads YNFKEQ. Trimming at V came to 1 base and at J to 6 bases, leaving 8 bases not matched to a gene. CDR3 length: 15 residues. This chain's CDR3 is CASSQAAMTGSEAFF. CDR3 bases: TGTGCCAGCAGCCAAGCCGCCATGACAGGGTCTGAAGCTTTCTTT.

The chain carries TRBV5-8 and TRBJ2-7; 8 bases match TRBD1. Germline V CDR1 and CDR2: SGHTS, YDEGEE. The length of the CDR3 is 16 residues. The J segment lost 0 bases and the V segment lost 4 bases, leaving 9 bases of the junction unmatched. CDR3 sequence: CASSVWAGTGSYEQYF. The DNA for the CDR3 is TGTGCCAGCAGCGTGTGGGCCGGGACAGGCTCCTACGAGCAGTACTTC. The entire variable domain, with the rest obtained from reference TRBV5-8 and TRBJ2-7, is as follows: EAGVTQSPTHLIKTRGQQATLRCSPISGHTSVYWYQQALGLGLQFLLWYDEGEERNRGNFPPRFSGRQFPNYSSELNVNALELEDSALYLCASSVWAGTGSYEQYFGPGTRLTVT.

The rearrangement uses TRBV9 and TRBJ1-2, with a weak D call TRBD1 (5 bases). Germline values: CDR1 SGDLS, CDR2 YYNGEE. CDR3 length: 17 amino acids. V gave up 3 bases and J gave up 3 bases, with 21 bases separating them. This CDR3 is CASSAGSGPPGDYGYTF. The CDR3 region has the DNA TGTGCCAGCAGCGCCGGGTCGGGACCCCCGGGGGACTATGGCTACACCTTC.

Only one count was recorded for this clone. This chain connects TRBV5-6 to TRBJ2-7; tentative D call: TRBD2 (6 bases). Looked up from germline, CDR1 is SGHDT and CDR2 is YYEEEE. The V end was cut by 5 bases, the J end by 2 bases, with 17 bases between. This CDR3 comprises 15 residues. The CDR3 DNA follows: TGTGCCAGCAGTGTTAGGAGGGCCTGGGCCTACGAGCAGTACTTC. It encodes CASSVRRAWAYEQYF.

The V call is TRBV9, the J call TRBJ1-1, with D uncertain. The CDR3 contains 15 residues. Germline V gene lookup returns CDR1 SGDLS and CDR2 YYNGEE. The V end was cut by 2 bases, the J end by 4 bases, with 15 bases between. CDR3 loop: CASSVTVERFTEAFF. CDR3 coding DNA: TGTGCCAGCAGCGTCACAGTCGAACGGTTCACTGAAGCTTTCTTT.

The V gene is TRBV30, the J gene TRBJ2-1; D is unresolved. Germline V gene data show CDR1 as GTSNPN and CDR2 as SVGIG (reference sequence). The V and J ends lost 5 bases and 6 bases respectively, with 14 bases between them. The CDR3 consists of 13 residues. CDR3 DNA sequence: TGTGCCTGGGCTTACTTTCTAGGCAATGAGCAGTTCTTC. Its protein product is CAWAYFLGNEQFF.

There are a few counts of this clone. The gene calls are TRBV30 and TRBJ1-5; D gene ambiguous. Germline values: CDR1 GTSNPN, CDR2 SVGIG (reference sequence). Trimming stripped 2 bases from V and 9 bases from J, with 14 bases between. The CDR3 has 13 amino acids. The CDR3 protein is CAWSNPPLGPQHF. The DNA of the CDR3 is TGTGCCTGGAGTAACCCTCCCCTAGGGCCCCAGCATTTT.

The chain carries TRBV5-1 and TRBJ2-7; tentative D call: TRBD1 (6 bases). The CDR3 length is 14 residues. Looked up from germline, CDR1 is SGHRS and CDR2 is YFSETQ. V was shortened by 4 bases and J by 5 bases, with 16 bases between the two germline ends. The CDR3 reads CASSGDTDYDEQYF. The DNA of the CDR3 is TGCGCCAGCAGCGGGGACACCGATTATGACGAGCAGTACTTC.

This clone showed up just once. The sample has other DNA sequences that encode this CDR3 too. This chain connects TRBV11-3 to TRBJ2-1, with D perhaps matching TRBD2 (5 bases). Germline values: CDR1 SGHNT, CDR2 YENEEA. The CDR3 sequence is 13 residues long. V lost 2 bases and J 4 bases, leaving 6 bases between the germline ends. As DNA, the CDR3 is TGTGCCAGCAGCTTACGGGGTTACAATGAGCAGTTCTTC. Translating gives CASSLRGYNEQFF.

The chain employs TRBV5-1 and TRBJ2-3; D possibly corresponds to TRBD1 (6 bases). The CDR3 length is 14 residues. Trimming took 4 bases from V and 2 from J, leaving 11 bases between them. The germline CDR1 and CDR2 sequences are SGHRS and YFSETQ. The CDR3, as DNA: TGCGCCAGCAGCGAGGACAGCTACACAGATACGCAGTATTTT. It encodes CASSEDSYTDTQYF.